This T cell receptor beta chain was retrieved from a study of PD-1 blockade in classical Hodgkin lymphoma. Each of the patients experienced relapse following autologous stem cell transplantation, and their brentuximab vedotin exposure differed. Only in-frame clones appear in the TCRdb table, and some are missing; sequencing was by immunoSEQ multiplex PCR. The sample yields about 41,000 clones, 65% to 80% seen once. Study-level results: Newly diagnosed patients and complete responders had comparable diversity at baseline.

V was trimmed by 4 bases and J by 2 bases, leaving 15 bases between them. There are 15 residues in the CDR3. The germline gives CDR1 MNHEY, CDR2 SMNVEV (reference sequence). Concerning this clone itself: The antigen remains undetermined.

The chain is built from TRBV27 and TRBJ2-7; either TRBD1 or TRBD2 may fit D (5 bases each). This clonotype originated in a human donor with classical Hodgkin lymphoma. The specimen was peripheral blood mononuclear cells (PBMCs), collected at baseline. The CDR3 loop reads CASSSLGTMAYEQYF. The CDR3 DNA reads as TGTGCCAGCAGTTCCTTGGGGACGATGGCCTACGAGCAGTACTTC.